This T cell receptor beta chain was captured in a study of blood T cell repertoires in COVID-19. Original analysis: Counts of nucleated cells, estimated from reference gene primer amplification, were obtained. Method: immunoSEQ multiplex PCR; TCRdb's copy keeps in-frame clones and lacks some. For V, J and clone size, that table is used; D and trimming come from the DNA. The sample contains some 63,000 clones, less than 80% of which appear only once. Sequencing used peripheral blood. The sequence was collected from a human donor in a cohort sampled during active COVID-19.

CDR3 DNA sequence: TGTGCCATCAGTGAGTTTCGACAGGGAAGCACTGAAGCTTTCTTT. As protein: CAISEFRQGSTEAFF. V gene TRBV10-3 combines with J gene TRBJ1-1, with 7 bases that match TRBD1. This CDR3 region has 15 residues. Unmatched junction bases numbered 6, after V lost 1 base and J lost 4 bases. Germline CDR1 reads ENHRY; CDR2 reads SYGVKD.